Following are 20 T cell receptor beta chains from one sample sequenced in a study of T-cell reconstitution after alpha-beta-depleted transplantation in children. The TCRbeta library incorporated unique molecular identifiers. TCRdb re-called the PCR reads with MiXCR, one entry per CDR3 protein. The sample consists of 610,000 or so distinct CDR3 sequences, roughly a quarter of them appearing once. Sequenced material: PBMCs, taken before TCRalphabeta/CD19-depleted stem cell transplant. The receptor source for this set is a boy younger than two with Wiskott-Aldrich syndrome, due to receive a stem cell transplant.

Written as DNA, the CDR3 is TGTGCCAGCAGTGCCTTAGGACGAGGGACCCAAGAGACCCAGTACTTC. It translates to CASSALGRGTQETQYF. This chain links TRBV27 with TRBJ2-5; perhaps D is TRBD1 or TRBD2 (5 bases each). The V end lost 5 bases, the J end lost 1 base, and 17 bases lay between the germline ends. The CDR3 is made up of 16 amino acids. CDR1 is MNHEY, CDR2 SMNVEV, per germline (reference sequence).

This chain connects TRBV25-1 to TRBJ2-5; D ambiguous. Germline values: CDR1 MGHDK, CDR2 SYGVNS. V was clipped by 2 bases and J by 0 bases, with 7 bases between them. The CDR3 is made up of 14 amino acids. Written as DNA, the CDR3 is TGTGCCAGCAGTGAACTACGCGACCAAGAGACCCAGTACTTC. This gives the protein CASSELRDQETQYF.

This clonotype was counted only a few times. This chain links TRBV5-1 with TRBJ1-5; TRBD1 matches at 7 bases. The V and J ends lost 0 bases and 2 bases, in that order; junction bases with no gene match: 8. This CDR3 has 17 amino acids. The germline V gene encodes CDR1 SGHRS and CDR2 YFSETQ. CDR3 coding DNA: TGCGCCAGCAGCTTGGGACAGGGATTGTGGGGCAATCAGCCCCAGCATTTT. As protein: CASSLGQGLWGNQPQHF.

This chain joins TRBV5-1 and TRBJ1-1; no reliable D call. Germline values: CDR1 SGHRS, CDR2 YFSETQ. CDR3 length: 13 residues. The V and J ends lost 2 bases and 4 bases respectively, with 9 bases between them. CDR3 sequence: CASSFRERTEAFF. The CDR3 nucleotides read TGCGCCAGCAGCTTTAGGGAGCGCACTGAAGCTTTCTTT. The full variable domain, in which reference TRBV5-1 and TRBJ1-1 provide the parts outside the CDR3, is KAGVTQTPRYLIKTRGQQVTLSCSPISGHRSVSWYQQTPGQGLQFLFEYFSETQRNKGNFPGRFSGRQFSNSRSEMNVSTLELGDSALYLCASSFRERTEAFFGQGTRLTVV.

The genes are TRBV28 and TRBJ2-1; D is undetermined. Trimming removed 5 bases at V and 6 bases at J, with 11 bases between. Germline lookup yields CDR1 MDHEN and CDR2 SYDVKM. CDR3 length equals 13 residues. The CDR3 DNA follows: TGTGCCAGCAGTCGGGCCTCACGCAATGAGCAGTTCTTC. This encodes CASSRASRNEQFF.

This clonotype has a handful of counts. The chain joins TRBV19 to TRBJ1-5, with 7 nucleotides matching TRBD1. The CDR3 has 17 residues. From germline, CDR1 is LNHDA and CDR2 SQIVND (reference sequence). The ends lost 3 bases at V and 1 base at J; junction bases unmatched: 9. CDR3 loop: CASSIHRGRESNQPQHF. The CDR3 region has the DNA TGTGCCAGTAGTATCCACAGGGGACGGGAGAGCAATCAGCCCCAGCATTTT. Drawing the rest from reference TRBV19 and TRBJ1-5, the complete variable domain is DGGITQSPKYLFRKEGQNVTLSCEQNLNHDAMYWYRQDPGQGLRLIYYSQIVNDFQKGDIAEGYSVSREKKESFPLTVTSAQKNPTAFYLCASSIHRGRESNQPQHFGDGTRLSIL.

The chain recombines TRBV7-2 with TRBJ2-1; tentatively, D is TRBD2 (6 bases). The CDR3 extends over 14 amino acids. Germline V gene data show CDR1 as SGHTA and CDR2 as FQGNSA. V gave up 0 bases and J gave up 7 bases, with 10 bases separating them. The CDR3 sequence is CASSLATGGNEQFF. In DNA, the CDR3 is TGTGCCAGCAGCTTAGCAACCGGGGGTAATGAGCAGTTCTTC.

The rearrangement uses TRBV6-1 and TRBJ1-5; the match to TRBD1 covers 7 bases. CDR3 length: 15 residues. Trimming cost V 6 bases and J 6 bases; bases outside gene matches: 11. Germline CDR1 MNHNS, CDR2 SASEGT. CDR3 protein: CASRSSAGGSQPQHF. DNA of the CDR3: TGTGCCAGCAGGTCGTCGGCAGGGGGGAGTCAGCCCCAGCATTTT.

The chain links TRBV5-1 to TRBJ2-1; TRBD2 aligns across 10 bases. This CDR3 is 16 amino acids long. The germline CDR1 and CDR2 sequences are SGHRS and YFSETQ. The V segment lost 0 bases and the J segment 5 bases; nucleotides outside the gene matches: 5. The CDR3 protein is CASSLDRLAGHNEQFF. The CDR3 DNA reads TGCGCCAGCAGCTTGGATCGACTAGCGGGCCACAATGAGCAGTTCTTC.

This clonotype showed up just a few times. J is TRBJ1-1 and V is TRBV12-3 or TRBV12-4; D not certain. The V gene lost 3 bases and the J gene lost 4 bases, with 18 bases spanning the gap. The CDR3 covers 16 residues. The chain's CDR3 is CASSFSLDRARTEAFF. The CDR3 DNA reads as TGTGCCAGCAGTTTTAGCCTAGACCGGGCCCGCACTGAAGCTTTCTTT.

The chain carries TRBV5-1 and TRBJ2-1, with D unresolved. The germline CDR1 and CDR2 sequences are SGHRS and YFSETQ. Trimming shortened V by 0 bases and J by 8 bases, and 18 bases separated the two germline ends. This CDR3 contains 16 residues. The CDR3 DNA reads TGCGCCAGCAGCTTGGGACCCCGGATGATGGCGCATGAGCAGTTCTTC. Amino acids: CASSLGPRMMAHEQFF.

This clonotype turned up a few times. The V gene is TRBV29-1, the J gene TRBJ2-2, with D perhaps TRBD1 (6 bases). Germline V gene sequence: CDR1 SQVTM, CDR2 ANQGSEA. CDR3 length equals 13 residues. V was trimmed by 7 bases and J by 0 bases, leaving 9 bases between them. CDR3 nucleotides: TGCAGCGCCGGACAGACGAACACCGGGGAGCTGTTTTTT. It translates to CSAGQTNTGELFF.

The chain recombines TRBV20-1 with TRBJ1-1, with no clear D. Looked up from germline, CDR1 is DFQATT and CDR2 is SNEGSKA (reference sequence). Trimming cost V 0 bases and J 5 bases, with 10 bases left between them. CDR3 size: 13 residues. The CDR3, as DNA: TGCAGTGCTAGAGATCGCCTTGGTACTGAAGCTTTCTTT. Amino acid sequence: CSARDRLGTEAFF.

This chain connects TRBV5-1 to TRBJ2-2; unclear D gene. The length of the CDR3 is 16 residues. The germline CDR1 and CDR2 sequences are SGHRS and YFSETQ. The V gene lost 0 bases and the J gene lost 5 bases, with 14 bases spanning the gap. Here the CDR3 DNA reads TGCGCCAGCAGCTTGGCCGTGATTCACTTTACCGGGGAGCTGTTTTTT. Translating it yields CASSLAVIHFTGELFF.

The J gene is TRBJ2-3, the V gene TRBV5-4, with TRBD2 as a possible D gene (6 bases). Looked up from germline, CDR1 is SGHNT and CDR2 is YYREEE (reference sequence). This CDR3 has 15 amino acids. V dropped 4 bases and J dropped 1 base, with 13 bases sitting between them. The CDR3 bases are TGTGCCAGCAGCCAGATGGCTAGCGGCACAGATACGCAGTATTTT. Its protein is CASSQMASGTDTQYF.

The CDR3 DNA is TGCAGTGCTAGAAACAGGGGGGCGTACACTGAAGCTTTCTTT. Translated: CSARNRGAYTEAFF. The rearrangement uses TRBV20-1 and TRBJ1-1; TRBD1 aligns across 8 bases. CDR1 is DFQATT, CDR2 SNEGSKA, per germline (reference sequence). J gave up 3 bases and V 2 bases, and 5 bases lay outside the gene matches. There are 14 residues in the CDR3.

This clonotype was counted between two and nine times. The chain combines TRBV18 with TRBJ2-3, with 12 nucleotides matching TRBD1. The CDR3 is made up of 16 amino acids. V dropped 6 bases and J dropped 5; count of bases not matched to a gene: 9. CDR1 and CDR2 from the germline V gene are KGHSH and LQKENI. The CDR3 DNA reads TGTGCCAGCTCTGGGACAGGGGGCAACTCCAGAGATACGCAGTATTTT. It yields the protein CASSGTGGNSRDTQYF. The full variable domain, rest sourced from reference TRBV18 and TRBJ2-3, is NAGVMQNPRHLVRRRGQEARLRCSPMKGHSHVYWYRQLPEEGLKFMVYLQKENIIDESGMPKERFSAEFPKEGPSILRIQQVVRGDSAAYFCASSGTGGNSRDTQYFGPGTRLTVL.

The chain joins TRBV6-5 to TRBJ2-5; 9 bases line up with TRBD1. This CDR3 is 15 amino acids long. The V gene end was trimmed by 4 bases and the J gene end by 1 base; junction bases not matched to a gene: 4. Germline values: CDR1 MNHEY, CDR2 SVGAGI. The CDR3 protein is CASSSPGQGQETQYF. In DNA, the CDR3 is TGTGCCAGCAGTTCGCCGGGACAGGGCCAAGAGACCCAGTACTTC.

This chain joins TRBV5-1 and TRBJ2-1; 14 nucleotides agree with TRBD2. The V and J ends lost 0 bases and 9 bases, in that order; junction bases with no gene match: 8. The CDR3 consists of 17 residues. Germline loops: CDR1 SGHRS, CDR2 YFSETQ. CDR3 sequence reads: CASSLGLAGGPSVEQFF. The CDR3 region has the DNA TGCGCCAGCAGCTTGGGACTAGCGGGAGGGCCTTCGGTTGAGCAGTTCTTC. Looking up the rest from reference TRBV5-1 and TRBJ2-1 gives the full variable domain: KAGVTQTPRYLIKTRGQQVTLSCSPISGHRSVSWYQQTPGQGLQFLFEYFSETQRNKGNFPGRFSGRQFSNSRSEMNVSTLELGDSALYLCASSLGLAGGPSVEQFFGPGTRLTVL.

In its sample, this clonotype was seen a few times. The chain is built from TRBV20-1 and TRBJ1-5; no definite D call. This CDR3 has 13 amino acids. The V gene's germline CDR1 is DFQATT and CDR2 SNEGSKA (reference sequence). Trimming took off 1 base at V and 0 bases at J, with 4 bases between the two ends. CDR3 in amino acids: CSARGDSNQPQHF. CDR3 nucleotide sequence: TGCAGTGCTAGAGGGGATAGCAATCAGCCCCAGCATTTT.